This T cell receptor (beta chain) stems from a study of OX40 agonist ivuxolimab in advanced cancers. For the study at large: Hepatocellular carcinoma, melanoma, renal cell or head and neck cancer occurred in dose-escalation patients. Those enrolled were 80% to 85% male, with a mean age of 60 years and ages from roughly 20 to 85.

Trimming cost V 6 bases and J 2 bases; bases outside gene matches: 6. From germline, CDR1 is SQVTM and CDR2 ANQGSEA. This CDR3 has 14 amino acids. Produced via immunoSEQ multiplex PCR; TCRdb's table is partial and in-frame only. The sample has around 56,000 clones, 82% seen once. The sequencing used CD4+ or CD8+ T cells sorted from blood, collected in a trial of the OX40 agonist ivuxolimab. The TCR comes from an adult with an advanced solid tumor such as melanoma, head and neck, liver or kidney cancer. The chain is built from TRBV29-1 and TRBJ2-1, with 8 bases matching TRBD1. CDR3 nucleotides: TGCAGCGTCCGGGACAGGAGAGCCTACAATGAGCAGTTCTTC. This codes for CSVRDRRAYNEQFF.